This TCR beta chain was identified in a study of blood T cells in healthy people across ages. In the study overall: Template switching recovered approximately one barcoded beta molecule for every two T cells. Whole-study findings and limits: Donor CMV status was unknown, possibly confounding expanded clonotype changes.

Healthy Caucasian individuals from Russia aged about 6 to 95 were enrolled as donors. As concerns this clonotype: The antigen is not known.

Next came a second PCR, run for roughly 7 to 12 cycles, which used a sample-barcoded 5' primer along with a J-beta primer mix. TCRdb reanalysed the 5' RACE reads using MiXCR and keeps one entry per CDR3 protein. The table shows 660,000 or so distinct CDR3 sequences, with under 65% occurring only once. Per the germline V gene, CDR1 is LGHNA and CDR2 is YNFKEQ. With V trimmed by 1 base and J by 1 base, 17 bases remained unmatched. The CDR3 contains 20 residues. V usage is TRBV4-2 and J usage is TRBJ2-5; TRBD2 agrees at 8 bases. This TCR came from a man aged 55 to 70 in good health. Sequencing was carried out using blood. Written as DNA, the CDR3 is TGTGCCAGCAGCCAAGTAAATCGTAGCGGGGAGGACGAACTCCAAGAGACCCAGTACTTC. Protein: CASSQVNRSGEDELQETQYF.